This entry is about one T cell receptor beta chain. What it recognizes is unknown. The authors ran a second PCR of about 7 to 12 cycles using a sample-barcoded 5' primer and a J-beta primer mix. One entry per CDR3 protein, called by TCRdb with MiXCR from the 5' RACE reads. Of approximately 2,000,000 distinct CDR3 sequences listed, roughly two fifths are singletons. The sample comes from a study of blood T cells in healthy people across ages. Germline loops: CDR1 MDHEN, CDR2 SYDVKM. Trimming at V came to 5 bases and at J to 8 bases, leaving 6 bases not matched to a gene. The CDR3 contains 13 residues. Notes on the study in general: Estimated diversity that came from one million T cells was considered an underestimate.

Sequencing used blood. This sequence was found in a human donor in good health. The chain combines TRBV28 with TRBJ1-2, with TRBD1 identical over 9 bases. In DNA form, the CDR3 reads TGTGCCAGCAGTATGGGGACAGGGAGCGGCTACACCTTC. Its protein product is CASSMGTGSGYTF.